These 27 T cell receptor beta chains originate from one sample sequenced in a study of beta chain features in type 1 diabetes. Investigators reverse transcribed all isolated RNA, so they sequenced expressed TCRB transcripts. The data were produced by immunoSEQ multiplex PCR, yet TCRdb's version contains in-frame clones alone and is incomplete. Of 250,000 to 300,000 clones listed, under 8.5% were seen once; the top ten hold roughly 1%. Input material: central memory CD4+ T cells from blood. The receptors stem from a woman under 30 in good health.

The J gene is TRBJ1-5, the V gene TRBV13; the D is unclear. The CDR3 runs 12 residues. The V end lost 6 bases, the J end lost 6 bases, and 9 bases lay between the germline ends. Germline CDR1 PRHDT, CDR2 FYEKMQ (reference sequence). In DNA form, the CDR3 reads TGTGCCAGCAGTTACCGTTTTCAGCCCCAGCATTTT. It codes for CASSYRFQPQHF.

The CDR3 here is CASSARTGGVGYTF. Here the CDR3 DNA reads TGTGCCAGCAGCGCGCGGACAGGGGGCGTTGGCTACACCTTC. The chain joins TRBV7-2 to TRBJ1-2; 11 nucleotides align to TRBD1. The V segment lost 5 bases and the J segment 7 bases; nucleotides outside the gene matches: 6. The CDR3 totals 14 residues. CDR1 SGHTA and CDR2 FQGNSA come from the germline V gene.

This clone was observed a handful of times. CDR3 sequence reads: CASSQQSSGNTIYF. The CDR3 region has the DNA TGTGCCAGCAGCCAACAAAGCTCTGGAAACACCATATATTTT. The gene calls are TRBV4-2 and TRBJ1-3; D ambiguous. V was shortened by 2 bases and J by 0 bases, with 5 bases between the two germline ends. Germline-derived CDR1 and CDR2 are LGHNA and YNFKEQ. The CDR3 is 14 amino acids.

This clone was counted a few times. This chain links TRBV12-5 with TRBJ1-1; D is perhaps TRBD1 (6 bases). The CDR3 covers 15 residues. Germline V gene data show CDR1 as LGHNT and CDR2 as FRNRAP. V lost 2 bases, J lost 3 bases, and 13 bases lay in between. The CDR3 here is CASGLTQGWHTEAFF. The CDR3 bases are TGTGCTAGTGGTTTGACCCAGGGGTGGCACACTGAAGCTTTCTTT.

Concerning this clone itself: A far larger clone lies a single base away; this is likely a read error. The chain employs TRBV7-9 and TRBJ1-2, with D maybe TRBD1 (6 bases). The CDR3 totals 14 residues. In germline, CDR1 is SEHNR, CDR2 FQNEAQ (reference sequence). Between the trimmed V and J ends, which lost 5 bases and 4 bases, there was a span of 14 bases. For the CDR3, the DNA is TGTGCCAGCAGCAGGTCAGGGGTCGCCTATGGCTACACCTTC. The encoded protein is CASSRSGVAYGYTF.

V usage is TRBV4-3 and J usage is TRBJ1-1, with no clear D. Germline assignment: CDR1 LGHNA and CDR2 YSLEER. V was cut by 0 bases and J by 0 bases, with 8 bases left in between. The CDR3 contains 15 residues. As DNA, the CDR3 is TGCGCCAGCAGCCAAGATATGTGGGTGAACACTGAAGCTTTCTTT. This sequence encodes CASSQDMWVNTEAFF.

This chain uses TRBV7-2 with TRBJ2-7; 8 nucleotides line up with TRBD2. The CDR3 has 15 amino acids. The junction had 8 bases not matched to a gene; V was cut back by 5 bases and J by 2 bases. Germline V gives CDR1 SGHTA, CDR2 FQGNSA. The CDR3 protein is CASSTELAATYEQYF. Written as DNA, the CDR3 is TGTGCCAGCAGCACAGAACTAGCGGCAACCTACGAGCAGTACTTC.

This chain connects TRBV6-5 to TRBJ2-5, with 11 positions matching TRBD2. CDR1 is MNHEY, CDR2 SVGAGI, per germline. This CDR3 contains 16 residues. The J segment lost 4 bases and the V segment lost 0 bases, leaving 4 bases of the junction unmatched. As DNA, the CDR3 is TGTGCCAGCAGTTACTCGGGGCTAGCGGGAGGAGAGACCCAGTACTTC. This codes for CASSYSGLAGGETQYF.

In its sample, this clone was seen a few times. The chain uses TRBV14 and TRBJ1-6; no clear D gene. Germline V gene lookup returns CDR1 SGHDN and CDR2 FVKESK. The length of the CDR3 is 15 residues. Trimming removed 4 bases at V and 7 bases at J, with 14 bases between. The CDR3 loop reads CASSPAAGSNSPLHF. The CDR3 region has the DNA TGTGCCAGCAGCCCCGCGGCGGGGAGCAATTCACCCCTCCACTTT.

This chain uses TRBV6-6 with TRBJ2-3, with D possibly being TRBD1 or TRBD2 (6 bases each). The V gene's germline CDR1 is MNHNY and CDR2 SVGAGI (reference sequence). Trimming removed 2 bases from V and 1 base from J, with 10 bases in between. This CDR3 region has 15 residues. The chain's CDR3 is CASSYGGGRTDTQYF. The CDR3 DNA reads TGTGCCAGCAGTTACGGTGGGGGGCGCACAGATACGCAGTATTTT.

This clone was seen ten or more times. The rearrangement joins TRBV12-5 to TRBJ2-5; 7 bases are shared with TRBD1. Germline V gene lookup returns CDR1 LGHNT and CDR2 FRNRAP. This CDR3 spans 12 amino acids. J gave up 2 bases and V 9 bases, and 3 bases lay outside the gene matches. CDR3 region: CARRTGQETQYF. The CDR3 nucleotides read TGTGCTAGGAGGACAGGACAAGAGACCCAGTACTTC.

The chain uses TRBV5-8 and TRBJ2-1; 13 bases are a match to TRBD2. Germline V lookup: CDR1 SGHTS, CDR2 YDEGEE. The trim removed 1 base at V and 10 bases at J, leaving 5 bases unmatched. This CDR3 has 15 amino acids. The CDR3 spells CASSLPTSGRNEQFF. CDR3 coding DNA: TGTGCCAGCAGCTTGCCGACTAGCGGGAGGAACGAGCAGTTCTTC.

The sample holds many counts of this clone. Other DNA sequences from this sample encode an identical CDR3 as well. The V call is TRBV27, the J call TRBJ2-2; D is undetermined. The CDR3 length is 15 residues. V was trimmed by 2 bases and J by 3 bases, leaving 10 bases between them. CDR1 and CDR2 (germline): MNHEY, SMNVEV (reference sequence). The CDR3 sequence: CASSLGRSYTGELFF. The CDR3 DNA is TGTGCCAGCAGTTTAGGTCGGTCCTACACCGGGGAGCTGTTTTTT.

This clone has only a few counts. This chain joins TRBV14 and TRBJ2-3; D perhaps matches TRBD2 (5 bases). V lost 0 bases and J lost 1, with 5 bases in between. The germline CDR1 and CDR2 sequences are SGHDN and FVKESK. The CDR3 consists of 14 residues. The CDR3 loop is CASSQDGGTDTQYF. The CDR3 DNA sequence: TGTGCCAGCAGCCAAGACGGGGGCACAGATACGCAGTATTTT.

This clone showed up just a few times. The chain recombines TRBV7-2 with TRBJ2-3; no clear D. CDR1 and CDR2 from the germline V gene are SGHTA and FQGNSA. Trimming took off 5 bases at V and 3 bases at J, with 9 bases between the two ends. The CDR3 runs 13 residues. CDR3 sequence reads: CASSVPMTDTQYF. The CDR3 bases are TGTGCCAGCAGCGTCCCGATGACAGATACGCAGTATTTT.

In its sample, this clone was seen a few times. The J gene is TRBJ1-1, the V gene TRBV19; D call uncertain. The V gene's germline CDR1 is LNHDA and CDR2 SQIVND (reference sequence). This CDR3 region has 12 residues. Trimming shortened V by 6 bases and J by 3 bases, and 8 bases separated the two germline ends. CDR3 in DNA: TGTGCCAGTAGGGACCAATACACTGAAGCTTTCTTT. This gives the protein CASRDQYTEAFF.

The gene calls are TRBV11-1 and TRBJ2-5, with 7 bases aligning to TRBD1. V lost 3 bases, J lost 7 bases, and 5 bases stayed unmatched. The CDR3 loop spans 13 amino acids. Per the germline V gene, CDR1 is SGHAT and CDR2 is FQDESV (reference sequence). CDR3 amino acids: CASSFDREGTQYF. In DNA form, the CDR3 reads TGTGCCAGCAGCTTCGACAGGGAAGGGACCCAGTACTTC.

The J gene is TRBJ2-3, the V gene TRBV29-1; a possible D gene is TRBD2 (6 bases). Trimming removed 2 bases at V and 5 bases at J, with 14 bases between. CDR1 SQVTM and CDR2 ANQGSEA come from the germline V gene. The CDR3 sequence is 14 residues long. The CDR3 DNA is TGCAGCGTTGAATTTTGGGGGAGGAAAGATACGCAGTATTTT. Protein: CSVEFWGRKDTQYF.

A remark on this clone: The junction departs from the called germline gene at one end, perhaps through a read error. The chain has TRBV5-4 and TRBJ2-2, with a possible D match to TRBD1 (7 bases). Per the germline V gene, CDR1 is SGHNT and CDR2 is YYREEE (reference sequence). This CDR3 comprises 15 residues. In DNA, the CDR3 is TGCGCCAGCAGCCCATTTCAGGGGGGAACCGGGGAGCTGTTTTTT. It is translated as CASSPFQGGTGELFF.

The chain employs TRBV7-3 and TRBJ2-2; the D gene is possibly TRBD2 (7 bases). The germline V and J ends were trimmed by 5 bases and 1 base, with 11 bases remaining between them. The germline V gene has CDR1 SGHTA and CDR2 FQGTGA. The CDR3 has 15 residues. The CDR3 reads CASSRGAQNTGELFF. The CDR3 bases are TGTGCCAGCAGCCGGGGGGCGCAGAACACCGGGGAGCTGTTTTTT. Drawing the rest from reference TRBV7-3 and TRBJ2-2, the complete variable domain is GAGVSQTPSNKVTEKGKYVELRCDPISGHTALYWYRQSLGQGPEFLIYFQGTGAADDSGLPNDRFFAVRPEGSVSTLKIQRTERGDSAVYLCASSRGAQNTGELFFGEGSRLTVL.

The CDR3 loop is CASSNPGRTDTQYF. The CDR3 coding sequence is TGTGCCAGTAGTAACCCAGGGCGCACAGATACGCAGTATTTT. The chain uses TRBV19 and TRBJ2-3, with D possibly being TRBD1 (5 bases). Trimming pared 4 bases from V and 1 base from J, leaving 9 bases between. Germline CDR1 reads LNHDA; CDR2 reads SQIVND (reference sequence). There are 14 residues in the CDR3.

As concerns this clone: The sample carries other DNA sequences with the same CDR3. This chain joins TRBV2 and TRBJ1-2; no clear D. CDR1 and CDR2 from the germline V gene are SNHLY and FYNNEI. CDR3 length: 12 residues. The V end lost 4 bases, the J end lost 2 bases, and 5 bases lay between the germline ends. CDR3 sequence (DNA): TGTGCCAGCAGTGGAGAAAACTATGGCTACACCTTC. Amino acid sequence: CASSGENYGYTF.

This clone was detected a few times. This chain links TRBV29-1 with TRBJ1-4; TRBD1 might be the D (6 bases). Germline V gene sequence: CDR1 SQVTM, CDR2 ANQGSEA. The CDR3 is 13 residues long. The CDR3 nucleotides are TGCAGTGTACTACAGGGACGTGCCGAAAAACTGTTTTTT. Protein product: CSVLQGRAEKLFF. Combining the CDR3 with reference TRBV29-1 and TRBJ1-4 gives the whole variable domain SAVISQKPSRDICQRGTSLTIQCQVDSQVTMMFWYRQQPGQSLTLIATANQGSEATYESGFVIDKFPISRPNLTFSTLTVSNMSPEDSSIYLCSVLQGRAEKLFFGSGTQLSVL.

CDR3 region: CSASGTAFNNEQFF. CDR3 nucleotide sequence: TGCAGCGCCTCCGGGACGGCTTTTAACAATGAGCAGTTCTTC. The V and J genes are TRBV29-1 and TRBJ2-1; D may match TRBD1 or TRBD2 (5 bases each). This CDR3 has 14 amino acids. V was cut by 7 bases and J by 5 bases, with 18 bases left in between. Germline V lookup: CDR1 SQVTM, CDR2 ANQGSEA.

This rearrangement joins TRBV5-1 to TRBJ2-5, with D tentatively TRBD1 (6 bases). This CDR3 contains 13 residues. CDR1 is SGHRS and CDR2 is YFSETQ in the germline V gene. V shed 1 base and J shed 5 bases, with 9 bases lying between them. CDR3 DNA: TGCGCCAGCAGCTTGTCAGGGGTGGAGACCCAGTACTTC. Amino acid sequence: CASSLSGVETQYF. The full variable domain, rest sourced from reference TRBV5-1 and TRBJ2-5, is KAGVTQTPRYLIKTRGQQVTLSCSPISGHRSVSWYQQTPGQGLQFLFEYFSETQRNKGNFPGRFSGRQFSNSRSEMNVSTLELGDSALYLCASSLSGVETQYFGPGTRLLVL.

The genes are TRBV23-1 and TRBJ1-5; 10 nucleotides agree with TRBD1. TRBV23-1 is classed as an ORF, of uncertain function. The ends lost 4 bases at V and 5 bases at J; junction bases unmatched: 5. The CDR3 is 15 amino acids. Written as DNA, the CDR3 is TGCGCCAGCAGTCCGCCGGGACAGGGGTATCAGCCCCAGCATTTT. This encodes CASSPPGQGYQPQHF.

In this sample, this clone turned up a few times. V gene TRBV11-3 combines with J gene TRBJ2-1, with D perhaps assigned TRBD1 or TRBD2 (6 bases each). The CDR3 has 15 residues. CDR1 is SGHNT and CDR2 is YENEEA in the germline V gene. V shed 1 base and J shed 8 bases, with 15 bases lying between them. The CDR3 region is CASSLVGRGDYEQFF. For the CDR3, the DNA is TGTGCCAGCAGCTTAGTAGGAAGGGGGGATTATGAGCAGTTCTTC.